The subject of this entry is one T cell receptor (beta chain). Germline values: CDR1 LGHDT, CDR2 YNNKEL (reference sequence). There are 13 residues in the CDR3. V gave up 7 bases and J gave up 0 bases, with 7 bases separating them. The data originate from a study of blood T cell repertoires in COVID-19. Study in general: COVID-19 samples, acute and convalescent, were from the United States, Italy and Spain. Nucleic acid was either cDNA or gDNA, and it came from T cells, B-cell-depleted T cells, or PBMCs.

In the authors' methods: Reference gene primer amplification in the assay estimated nucleated cell counts. The repertoire was sequenced with immunoSEQ multiplex PCR; TCRdb's copy has only in-frame clones and lacks some. Clone size and V and J calls were adopted from that table, with D and trimming inferred from the DNA. The sample has 200,000 to 250,000 clones, 70% to 90% seen once. Sample: peripheral blood. The chain links TRBV3-1 (or the pseudogene TRBV3-2) to TRBJ2-1; D remains ambiguous. This clonotype was sampled from a man over 45 who had recovered from COVID-19. The chain's CDR3 is CASTLSSYNEQFF. The CDR3 DNA is TGTGCCAGCACCCTATCCTCCTACAATGAGCAGTTCTTC.